This TCR beta chain was sequenced in a study of cytomegalovirus exposure and HLA in healthy donors. Points from the study as a whole: Researchers reportedly found TCR beta sequences accurately predicted most subjects' HLA-A and HLA-B alleles.

A multiplex PCR was run with 60 Vbeta primers and 13 Jbeta primers. TCRdb's table, derived via immunoSEQ multiplex PCR, lists solely in-frame clones and lacks some. The sample consists of about 160,000 clones, 60% to 80% of them appearing once. Trimming took off 2 bases at V and 3 bases at J, with 11 bases between the two ends. The CDR3 is 15 amino acids. Per germline, CDR1 MDHEN and CDR2 SYDVKM. As to this clone: No antigen is known for it.

The chain carries TRBV28 and TRBJ1-3; D is possibly TRBD1 (5 bases). Sequencing used PBMCs. The TCR sequence derives from a woman aged 50 to 60 in good health and CMV-seropositive. The CDR3 bases are TGTGCCAGCAGTTTAGCAGGGATTAATGGAAACACCATATATTTT. Protein: CASSLAGINGNTIYF.